Presented here are 14 T cell receptor beta chains from one specimen sequenced in a study of neoadjuvant anti-PD-1 for oral cavity cancer. Clones were sequenced by immunoSEQ multiplex PCR, and TCRdb holds only the in-frame ones, with some missing. This repertoire shows nearly 15,000 clones, approximately 40% found once; its top ten account for approximately 43%. Time point denoted: after neoadjuvant nivolumab, at surgical resection. The sample was tumor tissue, taken after nivolumab (anti-PD-1) treatment. These receptors were collected from a person aged 35-80 years with oral cavity squamous cell carcinoma.

The chain joins TRBV10-3 to TRBJ1-1; no definite D call. The CDR3 is made up of 14 amino acids. V shed 5 bases and J shed 1 base, with 11 bases lying between them. From germline, CDR1 is ENHRY and CDR2 SYGVKD. Here the CDR3 DNA reads TGTGCCATCAGTTTAGACCTAGGGAACACTGAAGCTTTCTTT. Translation gives CAISLDLGNTEAFF.

The rearrangement uses TRBV20-1 and TRBJ2-2, with D unresolved. V lost 7 bases, J lost 8 bases, and 11 bases lay in between. The CDR3 spans 11 residues. Germline V gene lookup returns CDR1 DFQATT and CDR2 SNEGSKA (reference sequence). The CDR3 DNA reads TGCAGTGTTCGTGGGATGGGGGAGCTGTTTTTT. Its translation: CSVRGMGELFF.

The chain employs TRBV7-9 and TRBJ2-3; 10 positions agree with TRBD2. Trimming at V came to 11 bases and at J to 3 bases, leaving 11 bases not matched to a gene. Germline CDR1 and CDR2: SEHNR and FQNEAQ (reference sequence). The CDR3 spans 15 residues. The CDR3 reads CAASPGLAVTDTQYF. CDR3 nucleotide sequence: TGTGCCGCCTCACCCGGACTAGCGGTTACAGATACGCAGTATTTT.

The V gene is TRBV5-1, the J gene TRBJ1-4; D is unclear. The V gene's germline CDR1 is SGHRS and CDR2 YFSETQ. The CDR3 contains 17 residues. Trimming removed 0 bases at V and 0 bases at J, with 12 bases between. CDR3 sequence: CASSLDSGPATNEKLFF. The CDR3 DNA follows: TGCGCCAGCAGCTTGGATTCGGGCCCTGCAACTAATGAAAAACTGTTTTTT.

In this sample, this clone turned up a few times. The chain combines TRBV7-9 with TRBJ1-2; maybe TRBD1 (6 bases). Germline V CDR1 and CDR2: SEHNR, FQNEAQ (reference sequence). The CDR3 is 18 residues long. V lost 4 bases and J lost 0, with 21 bases in between. The CDR3 loop is CASSSHRVEAFSNYGYTF. The CDR3 DNA follows: TGTGCCAGCAGCTCACACAGGGTTGAGGCTTTTTCTAACTATGGCTACACCTTC.

This clone was detected a few times. V is TRBV5-1 and J is TRBJ1-3, with D hard to call. Germline V gene data show CDR1 as SGHRS and CDR2 as YFSETQ. The V and J ends lost 4 bases and 4 bases respectively, with 12 bases between them. This CDR3 contains 14 residues. CDR3 nucleotide sequence: TGCGCCAGCAGCCCTAATGTGGGAGGAAACACCATATATTTT. Its translation is CASSPNVGGNTIYF. Based on the CDR3 plus reference TRBV5-1 and TRBJ1-3, the full variable domain is KAGVTQTPRYLIKTRGQQVTLSCSPISGHRSVSWYQQTPGQGLQFLFEYFSETQRNKGNFPGRFSGRQFSNSRSEMNVSTLELGDSALYLCASSPNVGGNTIYFGEGSWLTVV.

Only one count was recorded for this clone. The chain has TRBV5-1 and TRBJ2-1, with 11 bases that match TRBD2. The CDR3 covers 15 residues. The germline CDR1 and CDR2 sequences are SGHRS and YFSETQ. The ends lost 5 bases at V and 4 bases at J; junction bases unmatched: 5. The CDR3 DNA is TGCGCCAGCAGTCCCGGGACTAGCGGTTACAATGAGCAGTTCTTC. Translating it yields CASSPGTSGYNEQFF.

In this sample, this clone is medium-sized. J is TRBJ2-3 and V is TRBV9; weak D call: TRBD2 (5 bases). Germline CDR1 reads SGDLS; CDR2 reads YYNGEE. V was clipped by 3 bases and J by 2 bases, with 16 bases between them. CDR3 length: 16 residues. The CDR3 DNA sequence: TGTGCCAGCAGCGGGTGGGAGAAGGTGAACACAGATACGCAGTATTTT. It yields the protein CASSGWEKVNTDTQYF.

The sample holds a few counts of this clone. The chain has TRBV30 and TRBJ1-2; no clear D gene. V lost 0 bases and J lost 8, with 13 bases in between. The CDR3 totals 13 residues. CDR1 and CDR2 from the germline V gene are GTSNPN and SVGIG (reference sequence). This CDR3 reads CAWSVRSPRGYTF. For the CDR3, the DNA is TGTGCCTGGAGTGTACGGAGCCCTCGGGGCTACACCTTC.

The chain recombines TRBV7-3 with TRBJ1-1; 9 bases are shared with TRBD1. V trimming: 4 bases; J trimming: 6 bases; junction bases outside the gene matches: 9. The CDR3 length is 15 residues. The V gene's germline CDR1 is SGHTA and CDR2 FQGTGA. The CDR3 here is CASSSMGQGQSEAFF. CDR3 nucleotide sequence: TGTGCCAGCAGCTCGATGGGACAGGGTCAGTCTGAAGCTTTCTTT. Together with reference TRBV7-3 and TRBJ1-1, the CDR3 gives the full variable domain: GAGVSQTPSNKVTEKGKYVELRCDPISGHTALYWYRQSLGQGPEFLIYFQGTGAADDSGLPNDRFFAVRPEGSVSTLKIQRTERGDSAVYLCASSSMGQGQSEAFFGQGTRLTVV.

This rearrangement joins TRBV6-1 to TRBJ1-5; D remains unclear. The CDR3 is 9 amino acids. Deletions cut 7 bases from V and 16 bases from J, with 11 bases between. CDR1 is MNHNS, CDR2 SASEGT, per germline. The CDR3 DNA reads TGTGCCAGCACACTGGGCCGACATTTT. Translating gives CASTLGRHF.

CDR3 DNA: TGCGCCAGCAGCGCCGGGACAGGGGCAGATACGCAGTATTTT. It is translated as CASSAGTGADTQYF. The chain links TRBV5-1 to TRBJ2-3, with 10 bases that match TRBD1. From germline, CDR1 is SGHRS and CDR2 YFSETQ. This CDR3 is built from 14 residues. V dropped 4 bases and J dropped 4; count of bases not matched to a gene: 3.

The chain recombines TRBV7-9 with TRBJ2-7; D not resolved. This CDR3 is 13 amino acids long. Trimming stripped 2 bases from V and 4 bases from J, with 9 bases between. CDR1 and CDR2 from the germline V gene are SEHNR and FQNEAQ (reference sequence). The CDR3 is CASSLRYGYEQYF. The CDR3 DNA sequence: TGTGCCAGCAGCTTAAGGTACGGGTACGAGCAGTACTTC.

The chain combines TRBV27 with TRBJ2-3; TRBD2 aligns across 12 bases. Germline loops: CDR1 MNHEY, CDR2 SMNVEV (reference sequence). V was clipped by 0 bases and J by 0 bases; unmatched bases: 10. This CDR3 has 20 amino acids. The CDR3 bases are TGTGCCAGCAGTTTATCGAGGACGGAAGGACTAGCGGGGAGCACAGATACGCAGTATTTT. This sequence encodes CASSLSRTEGLAGSTDTQYF.